The rows below give T cell receptor beta chains drawn from one sample of a study of cytomegalovirus exposure and HLA in healthy donors. Only in-frame clones appear in the TCRdb table, and some are missing; sequencing was by immunoSEQ multiplex PCR. The profile shows 100,000 to 150,000 clones, 6.5% to 9.5% of them singletons. Sequencing was performed on PBMCs. The origin of the receptors is a middle-aged man in good health and CMV-seronegative. Both conserved end residues are part of each CDR3. Fields, in order: J gene, D gene, clone size, V gene, CDR3 protein, CDR3 DNA. D genes are given only for firm matches. A row's size may be missing; if present it is once, few, many or a size class.

J gene: TRBJ2-7; D gene: .; clone size: .; V gene: TRBV4-1; CDR3 protein: CASRGAAGDEQYF; CDR3 DNA: TGCGCCAGCAGGGGTGCGGCGGGTGATGAGCAGTACTTC
J gene: TRBJ2-1; D gene: TRBD1; clone size: few; V gene: TRBV5-6; CDR3 protein: CASSFVGGDEQFF; CDR3 DNA: TGTGCCAGCAGCTTTGTAGGGGGCGATGAGCAGTTCTTC
J gene: TRBJ1-1; D gene: .; clone size: .; V gene: TRBV5-1; CDR3 protein: CASSLARGGTEAFF; CDR3 DNA: TGCGCCAGCAGCTTGGCTAGGGGAGGCACTGAAGCTTTCTTT
J gene: TRBJ1-3; D gene: TRBD1; clone size: few; V gene: TRBV5-1; CDR3 protein: CASSRRGRAGNTIYF; CDR3 DNA: TGCGCCAGCTCCCGCAGGGGGCGTGCTGGAAACACCATATATTTT
J gene: TRBJ2-7; D gene: .; clone size: .; V gene: TRBV7-9; CDR3 protein: CASSKGTPSSYEQYF; CDR3 DNA: TGTGCCAGCAGCAAAGGGACACCTAGCTCCTACGAGCAGTACTTC
J gene: TRBJ2-5; D gene: TRBD2; clone size: .; V gene: TRBV7-9; CDR3 protein: CASLPPASGAAKETQYF; CDR3 DNA: TGTGCCAGCCTCCCCCCAGCTAGCGGGGCAGCAAAGGAGACCCAGTACTTC
J gene: TRBJ2-3; D gene: TRBD2; clone size: .; V gene: TRBV18; CDR3 protein: CASSPSGGVGTDTQYF; CDR3 DNA: TGTGCCAGCTCACCGAGTGGGGGGGTCGGCACAGATACGCAGTATTTT
J gene: TRBJ2-2; D gene: TRBD2; clone size: .; V gene: TRBV7-2; CDR3 protein: CASSQNSGGAGGELFF; CDR3 DNA: TGTGCCAGCAGCCAAAATAGCGGGGGGGCCGGCGGGGAGCTGTTTTTT
J gene: TRBJ2-3; D gene: TRBD2; clone size: .; V gene: TRBV7-3; CDR3 protein: CASSPGGSGGWPGTQYF; CDR3 DNA: TGTGCCAGCAGCCCGGGGGGGAGCGGGGGCTGGCCAGGTACGCAGTATTTT
J gene: TRBJ2-7; D gene: .; clone size: .; V gene: TRBV25-1; CDR3 protein: CASSGDKVYEQYF; CDR3 DNA: TGTGCCAGCAGTGGGGACAAAGTCTACGAGCAGTACTTC
J gene: TRBJ2-7; D gene: TRBD2; clone size: few; V gene: TRBV6-1; CDR3 protein: CASSASSGGFHEQYF; CDR3 DNA: TGTGCCAGCAGTGCGAGTAGCGGGGGGTTCCACGAGCAGTACTTC